A single sample is the source of the 8 T cell receptor beta chains below, sequenced in a study of cytomegalovirus exposure and HLA in healthy donors. 60 Vbeta and 13 Jbeta primers were used in PCR. The method was immunoSEQ multiplex PCR; TCRdb's version includes in-frame clones alone and lacks a portion of them. The table has some 77,000 clones, around three quarters seen once. Specimen: PBMCs. The receptors derive from a middle-aged woman in good health and CMV-seropositive.

The genes are TRBV6-5 and TRBJ2-7, with TRBD2 matching 9 bases. The CDR3 loop spans 15 amino acids. The junction had 10 bases not matched to a gene; V was cut back by 6 bases and J by 4 bases. Looked up from germline, CDR1 is MNHEY and CDR2 is SVGAGI. The CDR3 protein is CASSGPGLAQYEQYF. The CDR3 DNA sequence: TGTGCCAGCAGCGGACCGGGACTAGCTCAGTACGAGCAGTACTTC.

A few counts support this clone. The chain links TRBV6-1 to TRBJ2-1, with 7 nucleotides matching TRBD1. Losses at the gene ends were 2 bases for V and 7 bases for J; bases not matched to a gene: 2. CDR3 length: 13 residues. Germline V gives CDR1 MNHNS, CDR2 SASEGT. The CDR3 is CASSETGVNEQFF. As DNA, the CDR3 is TGTGCCAGCAGTGAAACAGGGGTTAATGAGCAGTTCTTC.

The chain combines TRBV19 with TRBJ1-1; possible D gene TRBD1, 5 bases. The CDR3 spans 13 residues. Germline loops: CDR1 LNHDA, CDR2 SQIVND (reference sequence). V lost 9 bases to trimming and J lost 1 base, with 12 bases between them. The CDR3 spells CAREGLKNTEAFF. CDR3 sequence (DNA): TGTGCCAGGGAGGGACTGAAGAACACTGAAGCTTTCTTT.

V usage is TRBV6-5 and J usage is TRBJ1-3; D might be TRBD1 (5 bases). The V gene's germline CDR1 is MNHEY and CDR2 SVGAGI. The V gene lost 6 bases and the J gene lost 0 bases, with 12 bases spanning the gap. The CDR3 spans 15 residues. DNA for the CDR3: TGTGCCAGCAGCCTAATTCAGGGCTCTGGAAACACCATATATTTT. Translated, it gives CASSLIQGSGNTIYF.

The rearrangement links TRBV2 to TRBJ2-7, with D perhaps matching TRBD1 (6 bases). The CDR3 length is 12 residues. From germline, CDR1 is SNHLY and CDR2 FYNNEI. V gave up 6 bases and J gave up 5 bases, with 11 bases separating them. The CDR3 sequence is CASRAGTHEQYF. In nucleotides, the CDR3 is TGTGCCAGCAGAGCCGGGACACACGAGCAGTACTTC.

The chain links TRBV5-5 to TRBJ1-4; the match to TRBD1 covers 8 bases. Germline assignment: CDR1 SGHKS and CDR2 YYEKEE (reference sequence). The trim removed 4 bases at V and 7 bases at J, leaving 9 bases unmatched. This CDR3 spans 15 amino acids. The CDR3 sequence is CASSLPTGVGEKLFF. CDR3 DNA: TGTGCCAGCAGCCTACCGACAGGGGTGGGTGAAAAACTGTTTTTT.

J is TRBJ2-5 and V is TRBV9; 10 positions agree with TRBD1. V trimming: 4 bases; J trimming: 5 bases; junction bases outside the gene matches: 5. This CDR3 spans 14 amino acids. The germline V gene encodes CDR1 SGDLS and CDR2 YYNGEE. As DNA, the CDR3 is TGTGCCAGCAGCCGGACAGGGGGTTTCGAGACCCAGTACTTC. Its translation: CASSRTGGFETQYF.

V gene TRBV6-1 combines with J gene TRBJ2-1, with a possible D match to TRBD1 (6 bases). From germline, CDR1 is MNHNS and CDR2 SASEGT. The CDR3 covers 12 residues. The V end was cut by 7 bases, the J end by 6 bases, with 10 bases between. CDR3 DNA: TGTGCCAGCAACAGGGTTGGCAATGAGCAGTTCTTC. As protein: CASNRVGNEQFF.